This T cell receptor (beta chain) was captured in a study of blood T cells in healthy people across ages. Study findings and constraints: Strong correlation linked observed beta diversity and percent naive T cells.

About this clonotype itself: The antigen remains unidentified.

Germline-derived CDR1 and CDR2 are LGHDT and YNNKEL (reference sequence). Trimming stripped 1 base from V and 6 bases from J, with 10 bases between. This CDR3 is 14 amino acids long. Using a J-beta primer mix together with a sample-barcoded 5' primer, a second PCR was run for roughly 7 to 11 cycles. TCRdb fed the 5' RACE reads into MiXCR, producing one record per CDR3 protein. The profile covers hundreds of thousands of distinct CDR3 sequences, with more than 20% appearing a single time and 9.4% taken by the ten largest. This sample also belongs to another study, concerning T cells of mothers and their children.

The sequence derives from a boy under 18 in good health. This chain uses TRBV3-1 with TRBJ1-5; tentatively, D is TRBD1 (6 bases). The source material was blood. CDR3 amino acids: CASSQARGGQPQHF. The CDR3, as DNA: TGTGCCAGCAGCCAAGCCAGGGGAGGTCAGCCCCAGCATTTT.